Listed below are T cell receptor beta chains from one sample, sequenced in a study of blood T cell repertoires in COVID-19. Repertoires were generated with immunoSEQ multiplex PCR, while TCRdb's copy carries only in-frame clones and drops some. Altogether roughly 200,000 clones are present, 84% being singletons, with the ten largest covering around 5.5%. Sequencing was performed on peripheral blood. Source of these receptors: a woman in her 70s with active or convalescent COVID-19. CDR3s include the opening cysteine and the closing phenylalanine or tryptophan. A D gene is named only where the DNA matches it firmly. Clone size is stated in some rows and not others, as once, few, many or a class when expanded.

CDR3nt: TGTGCCAGCAGTTACTCAGAGGCGGGAGGCTACACGGAGCAGTTCTTC
CDR3aa: CASSYSEAGGYTEQFF
abundance: -
len: 16
j_gene: TRBJ2-1
v_gene: TRBV6-5
d_gene: TRBD2

CDR3nt: TGTGCCAGCAGTTTAGGGACAGGGCGGGCTTTCTTT
CDR3aa: CASSLGTGRAFF
abundance: few
len: 12
j_gene: TRBJ1-1
v_gene: TRBV12-3/TRBV12-4
d_gene: TRBD1

CDR3nt: TGTGCCAGCAGTACGGTCGGAAAACTGTTTTTT
CDR3aa: CASSTVGKLFF
abundance: -
len: 11
j_gene: TRBJ1-4
v_gene: TRBV12-3/TRBV12-4
d_gene: -

CDR3nt: TGTGCCAGCAGCTTGTCAGGTGTGAATTCACCCCTCCACTTT
CDR3aa: CASSLSGVNSPLHF
abundance: few
len: 14
j_gene: TRBJ1-6
v_gene: TRBV5-4
d_gene: -

CDR3nt: TGTGCCAGCAGCGTAGGAGGGTTACGTTCCTACGAGCAGTACTTC
CDR3aa: CASSVGGLRSYEQYF
abundance: -
len: 15
j_gene: TRBJ2-7
v_gene: TRBV9
d_gene: -

CDR3nt: TGCAGCGTTGGGGACAGCGAAGCTTTCTTT
CDR3aa: CSVGDSEAFF
abundance: -
len: 10
j_gene: TRBJ1-1
v_gene: TRBV29-1
d_gene: TRBD1

CDR3nt: TGCGCCAGCAGCCATGGACAAGACTCTGGAAACACCATATATTTT
CDR3aa: CASSHGQDSGNTIYF
abundance: -
len: 15
j_gene: TRBJ1-3
v_gene: TRBV4-1
d_gene: -

CDR3nt: TGTGCCAGCAGTTACACTCCGACAGGGGGCACTGAAGCTTTCTTT
CDR3aa: CASSYTPTGGTEAFF
abundance: -
len: 15
j_gene: TRBJ1-1
v_gene: TRBV6-5
d_gene: TRBD1

CDR3nt: TGTGCCAGCAGCACCCTACAGGGTCAGGATTCACCCCTCCACTTT
CDR3aa: CASSTLQGQDSPLHF
abundance: -
len: 15
j_gene: TRBJ1-6
v_gene: TRBV13
d_gene: -

CDR3nt: TGTGCCGCTTCCCCGGGACAGTACACCGGGGAGCTGTTTTTT
CDR3aa: CAASPGQYTGELFF
abundance: -
len: 14
j_gene: TRBJ2-2
v_gene: TRBV6-5
d_gene: TRBD1

CDR3nt: TGTGCCAGCACTAACAGATACGAGCAGTACTTC
CDR3aa: CASTNRYEQYF
abundance: -
len: 11
j_gene: TRBJ2-7
v_gene: TRBV6-5
d_gene: -

CDR3nt: TGTGCCAGCAGTCCGATATGGGAGGGCGCTGAAGCTTTCTTT
CDR3aa: CASSPIWEGAEAFF
abundance: -
len: 14
j_gene: TRBJ1-1
v_gene: TRBV28
d_gene: -

CDR3nt: TGTGCCAGCAGCCCAAAAAAAGCCTCTGGGCCGACAGCCTACGAGCAGTACTTC
CDR3aa: CASSPKKASGPTAYEQYF
abundance: -
len: 18
j_gene: TRBJ2-7
v_gene: TRBV27
d_gene: -

CDR3nt: TGTGCCAGCAGTTCAGGGCGCTATGGCTACACCTTC
CDR3aa: CASSSGRYGYTF
abundance: -
len: 12
j_gene: TRBJ1-2
v_gene: TRBV27
d_gene: -

CDR3nt: TGTGCCAGCAGCTTATGGGGAGCAGGGCGGGGAACTGAAGCTTTCTTT
CDR3aa: CASSLWGAGRGTEAFF
abundance: -
len: 16
j_gene: TRBJ1-1
v_gene: TRBV5-6
d_gene: -

CDR3nt: TGCAGCGTGGGGGACAGCTCCTACGAGCAGTACTTC
CDR3aa: CSVGDSSYEQYF
abundance: -
len: 12
j_gene: TRBJ2-7
v_gene: TRBV29-1
d_gene: TRBD1

CDR3nt: TGTGCCAGTACCCCGGGGGATTACACCTCCTACAATGAGCAGTTCTTC
CDR3aa: CASTPGDYTSYNEQFF
abundance: -
len: 16
j_gene: TRBJ2-1
v_gene: TRBV19
d_gene: -

CDR3nt: TGTGCCAGCAGTGATCCTAGGGAGTACCAAGAGACCCAGTACTTC
CDR3aa: CASSDPREYQETQYF
abundance: -
len: 15
j_gene: TRBJ2-5
v_gene: TRBV25-1
d_gene: -

CDR3nt: TGCGCCAGCAGCCAAGTAAATAGAGGAAGCACCGGGGAGCTGTTTTTT
CDR3aa: CASSQVNRGSTGELFF
abundance: -
len: 16
j_gene: TRBJ2-2
v_gene: TRBV4-1
d_gene: -

CDR3nt: TGTGCCAGCAGCGCCCCCCGGTTGGGGGGGCCAGATACGCAGTATTTT
CDR3aa: CASSAPRLGGPDTQYF
abundance: -
len: 16
j_gene: TRBJ2-3
v_gene: TRBV9
d_gene: -

CDR3nt: TGTGCCAGCAGCCTGGGATGGGGCGCGAACACCGGGGAGCTGTTTTTT
CDR3aa: CASSLGWGANTGELFF
abundance: -
len: 16
j_gene: TRBJ2-2
v_gene: TRBV3-1/TRBV3-2
d_gene: -

CDR3nt: TGCGCCAGCAGCTTGGGGTCTAGCGGGAGAGGTGGAGAGACCCAGTACTTC
CDR3aa: CASSLGSSGRGGETQYF
abundance: -
len: 17
j_gene: TRBJ2-5
v_gene: TRBV5-1
d_gene: TRBD2

CDR3nt: TGTGCCAGCAGCTTATCAGGGTCTGGAAACACCATATATTTT
CDR3aa: CASSLSGSGNTIYF
abundance: -
len: 14
j_gene: TRBJ1-3
v_gene: TRBV7-9
d_gene: -

CDR3nt: TGTGCCAGCAGTTACAATCGGGGGGTTATTGAAGCTTTCTTT
CDR3aa: CASSYNRGVIEAFF
abundance: few
len: 14
j_gene: TRBJ1-1
v_gene: TRBV6-2/TRBV6-3
d_gene: -

CDR3nt: TGTGCCAGCAGTGTATGGGCTAGCGGGACGGGCACCGGGGAGCTGTTTTTT
CDR3aa: CASSVWASGTGTGELFF
abundance: -
len: 17
j_gene: TRBJ2-2
v_gene: TRBV2
d_gene: TRBD2

CDR3nt: TGTGCCAGCAGTCCTAGTAGAGGGTTACTGTTTTTT
CDR3aa: CASSPSRGLLFF
abundance: -
len: 12
j_gene: TRBJ1-4
v_gene: TRBV28
d_gene: -

CDR3nt: TGCAGCGTCCCCCCCGGGCTAGCGGGCCGCACAGATACGCAGTATTTT
CDR3aa: CSVPPGLAGRTDTQYF
abundance: -
len: 16
j_gene: TRBJ2-3
v_gene: TRBV29-1
d_gene: TRBD2

CDR3nt: TGTGCCAGCAGCCTAGGGGACATGGGGTCGCAGTTCTTC
CDR3aa: CASSLGDMGSQFF
abundance: -
len: 13
j_gene: TRBJ2-1
v_gene: TRBV3-1/TRBV3-2
d_gene: -

CDR3nt: TGTGCCAGCAGCCAGACTAGGCGCACCGGGGAGCTGTTTTTT
CDR3aa: CASSQTRRTGELFF
abundance: -
len: 14
j_gene: TRBJ2-2
v_gene: TRBV7-2
d_gene: -